The 5 T cell receptor beta chains below were found in one sample sequenced in a study of cytomegalovirus exposure and HLA in healthy donors. Primers for the PCR totalled 60 Vbeta and 13 Jbeta. The protocol was immunoSEQ multiplex PCR, while the TCRdb copy is restricted to in-frame clones and leaves out a portion. The sample records 200,000 to 250,000 clones, approximately 80% being singletons. Specimen: PBMCs. The receptors derive from a woman aged 50 to 60 in good health and CMV-seropositive.

The rearrangement uses TRBV5-6 and TRBJ2-2; TRBD1 aligns across 8 bases. CDR1 is SGHDT and CDR2 is YYEEEE in the germline V gene. Trimming cost V 4 bases and J 6 bases; bases outside gene matches: 17. CDR3 length: 18 residues. DNA of the CDR3: TGTGCCAGCAGCCCACGTGTTCTGGGACAGGAAAGTCCCGGGGAGCTGTTTTTT. Protein product: CASSPRVLGQESPGELFF. The full variable domain, in which reference TRBV5-6 and TRBJ2-2 provide the parts outside the CDR3, is DAGVTQSPTHLIKTRGQQVTLRCSPKSGHDTVSWYQQALGQGPQFIFQYYEEEERQRGNFPDRFSGHQFPNYSSELNVNALLLGDSALYLCASSPRVLGQESPGELFFGEGSRLTVL.

V and J are TRBV25-1 and TRBJ1-1; no definite D call. This CDR3 spans 12 amino acids. V lost 6 bases and J 3 bases, leaving 8 bases between the germline ends. Per germline, CDR1 MGHDK and CDR2 SYGVNS. As DNA, the CDR3 is TGTGCCAGCAGGGAGGCGTACACTGAAGCTTTCTTT. Translation gives CASREAYTEAFF.

The count of this clone is one. The genes are TRBV6-1 and TRBJ2-5, with D perhaps matching TRBD1 (5 bases). V gave up 6 bases and J gave up 4 bases, with 15 bases separating them. The CDR3 is 14 amino acids. The germline V gene encodes CDR1 MNHNS and CDR2 SASEGT. This chain's CDR3 is CASRGSQGLETQYF. CDR3 coding DNA: TGTGCCAGCAGAGGAAGCCAGGGATTAGAGACCCAGTACTTC.

In nucleotides, the CDR3 is TGTGCCAGCAGTTTATCGTGGGACGGACAGGGACCCGATGGCTACACCTTC. It is translated as CASSLSWDGQGPDGYTF. The chain has TRBV27 and TRBJ1-2, with 8 bases that match TRBD1. Germline assignment: CDR1 MNHEY and CDR2 SMNVEV (reference sequence). Losses at the gene ends were 0 bases for V and 6 bases for J; bases not matched to a gene: 12. The CDR3 has 17 amino acids.

The chain recombines TRBV27 with TRBJ2-7; TRBD2 matches at 7 bases. Germline V lookup: CDR1 MNHEY, CDR2 SMNVEV (reference sequence). Germline trimming cut 0 bases from V and 4 bases from J; bases unmatched to any gene: 9. This CDR3 comprises 16 residues. CDR3 region: CASSLSPSGDRYEQYF. DNA of the CDR3: TGTGCCAGCAGTTTATCCCCTAGCGGCGACCGGTACGAGCAGTACTTC.